A single T cell receptor beta chain is shown here with its context. Its cognate antigen is unknown. Germline V lookup: CDR1 LGHNT, CDR2 FRNRAP. The CDR3 sequence is 14 residues long. The data are from a study of CXCR3-negative and CXCR3-positive naive CD8 T cells. Points from the study as a whole: More hydrophobic TRB CDR3s were found in CXCR3-positive naive cells than in CXCR3-negative naive cells.

The naive CD8+ gate required CD45RO-CCR7+CD27+CD95- phenotype. The libraries of TRB cDNA were constructed through 5' RACE using UMI labels. TCRdb reprocessed the 5' RACE reads and stores each CDR3 protein as one record, lacking DNA. The sample's table shows some 99,000 distinct CDR3 sequences. Material for sequencing was naive CXCR3+ CD8+ T cells from blood. Subset defined: CD45RO-CCR7+CD27+CD95- naive CD8+ T cells expressing CXCR3 (TNR3+). The sequence was collected from a human donor in good health. Some clones in this sample may be carry-over from other donors' samples. The J gene is TRBJ1-1, the V gene TRBV12-5; the D call of TRBD1 rests on TCRdb alone, since no DNA is present to check it. CDR3 in amino acids: CASGWVTENTEAFF.